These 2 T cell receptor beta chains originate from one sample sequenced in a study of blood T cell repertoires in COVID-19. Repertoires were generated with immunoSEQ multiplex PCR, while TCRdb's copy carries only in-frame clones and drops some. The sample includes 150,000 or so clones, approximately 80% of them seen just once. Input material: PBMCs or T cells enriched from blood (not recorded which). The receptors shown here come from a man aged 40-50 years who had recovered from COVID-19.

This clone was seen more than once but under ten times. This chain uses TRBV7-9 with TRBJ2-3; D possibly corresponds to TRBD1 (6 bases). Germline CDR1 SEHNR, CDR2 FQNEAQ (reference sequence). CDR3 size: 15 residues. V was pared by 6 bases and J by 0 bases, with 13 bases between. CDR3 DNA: TGTGCCAGCAGTTTCGGACAGCCAAGCACAGATACGCAGTATTTT. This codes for CASSFGQPSTDTQYF. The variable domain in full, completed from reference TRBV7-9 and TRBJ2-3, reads DTGVSQNPRHKITKRGQNVTFRCDPISEHNRLYWYRQTLGQGPEFLTYFQNEAQLEKSRLLSDRFSAERPKGSFSTLEIQRTEQGDSAMYLCASSFGQPSTDTQYFGPGTRLTVL.

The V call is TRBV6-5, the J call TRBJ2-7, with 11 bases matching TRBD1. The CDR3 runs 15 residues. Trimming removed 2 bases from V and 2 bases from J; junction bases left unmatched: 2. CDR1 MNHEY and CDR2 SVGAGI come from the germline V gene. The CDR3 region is CASSYGTGGAYEQYF. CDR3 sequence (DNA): TGTGCCAGCAGTTACGGGACAGGGGGGGCCTACGAGCAGTACTTC.